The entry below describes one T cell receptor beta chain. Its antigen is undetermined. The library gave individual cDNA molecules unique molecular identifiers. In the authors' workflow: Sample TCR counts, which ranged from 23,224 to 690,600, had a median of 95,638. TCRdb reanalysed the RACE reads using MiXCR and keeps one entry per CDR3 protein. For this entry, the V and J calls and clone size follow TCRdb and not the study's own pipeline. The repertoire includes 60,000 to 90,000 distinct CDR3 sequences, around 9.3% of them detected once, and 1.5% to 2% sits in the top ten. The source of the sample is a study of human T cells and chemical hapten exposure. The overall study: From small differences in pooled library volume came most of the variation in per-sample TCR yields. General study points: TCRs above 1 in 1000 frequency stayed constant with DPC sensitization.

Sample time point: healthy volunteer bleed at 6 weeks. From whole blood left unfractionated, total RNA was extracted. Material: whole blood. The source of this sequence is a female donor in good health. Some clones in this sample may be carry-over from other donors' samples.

The CDR3 sequence is CASSQQGLRTDTQYF. The CDR3 nucleotides read TGTGCCAGCAGCCAGCAGGGGTTACGGACAGATACGCAGTATTTT. The chain carries TRBV3-1 and TRBJ2-3, with D possibly TRBD1 on 6 matching bases. Germline assignment: CDR1 LGHDT and CDR2 YNNKEL (reference sequence). CDR3 length: 15 residues. V was shortened by 3 bases and J by 3 bases, with 13 bases between the two germline ends.